This is a list of T cell receptor beta chains from one sample in a study of T-cell memory formation after mild COVID-19. TCRdb called the 5' RACE reads again in MiXCR, with one record for every CDR3 protein. Altogether 110,000 or so distinct CDR3 sequences are present, about 20% being singletons, with the ten largest covering under 50%. Sequences were obtained from PBMCs or a T cell subset sorted from them (not recorded which). All receptors derive from a man between 18 and 35 years old who had mild COVID-19 (a few samples of this study predate the infection). Cell type and time point are not known. CDR3s include the opening cysteine and the closing phenylalanine or tryptophan. The D gene is left open where the match is weak. Where a row states a size, it is once, few, many or the class of an expanded clone; other rows omit it.

v_call,j_call,d_call,clone_size,cdr3_nt,cdr3_aa
TRBV12-3/TRBV12-4,TRBJ2-1,NA,few,TGTGCCAGCAGTTTAGTTTCAGTCAATGAGCAGTTCTTC,CASSLVSVNEQFF
TRBV12-3/TRBV12-4,TRBJ1-5,NA,NA,TGTGCCAGCAGTTTGGGTCAACGCAATCAGCCCCAGCATTTT,CASSLGQRNQPQHF
TRBV7-9,TRBJ2-5,TRBD1,NA,TGTGCCAGTGAGGGACAGGGACAAGAGACCCAGTACTTC,CASEGQGQETQYF
TRBV29-1,TRBJ1-1,TRBD1,NA,TGCAGCGTTGAAGATATGGGCAGATCCGGGACAGTAAACACTGAAGCTTTCTTT,CSVEDMGRSGTVNTEAFF
TRBV20-1,TRBJ2-4,NA,NA,TGCAGTGCTATCAGCTTTGACAAAAACATTCAGTACTTC,CSAISFDKNIQYF
TRBV5-4,TRBJ1-1,NA,few,TGTGCCAGCAGCTTCTCCACAGGCGAGACTGAAGCTTTCTTT,CASSFSTGETEAFF
TRBV3-1,TRBJ2-3,TRBD2,NA,TGTGCCAGCTCCATTACTAGCGGGGGGGCGGATACGCAGTATTTT,CASSITSGGADTQYF
TRBV27,TRBJ2-5,TRBD1,few,TGTGCCAGCAGCTCGACAGGGCTGAGGGGGGAGACCCAGTACTTC,CASSSTGLRGETQYF
TRBV2,TRBJ1-1,TRBD1,once,TGTGCCAGCAGTGATGGGACAGGGATGGGAGCCATGAACACTGAAGCTTTCTTT,CASSDGTGMGAMNTEAFF
TRBV5-6,TRBJ2-5,NA,few,TGTGCCAGCAGCGCAGAGGAAGAGTGGGAGACCCAGTACTTC,CASSAEEEWETQYF
TRBV6-5,TRBJ1-2,NA,NA,TGTGCCAGCAGTTACCGAACAGGGTTAACTAACTATGGCTACACCTTC,CASSYRTGLTNYGYTF
TRBV29-1,TRBJ2-5,NA,NA,TGCAGCGTTGAAAGGGCGAGGTCTTCCCAAGAGACCCAGTACTTC,CSVERARSSQETQYF
TRBV12-3/TRBV12-4,TRBJ1-1,NA,NA,TGTGCCAGCAGTTTTGGTGGGGCCGAGGGTTTCTTT,CASSFGGAEGFF
TRBV29-1,TRBJ1-1,NA,NA,TGCAGCGTTGAAGATCGGGACACTGAAGCTTTCTTT,CSVEDRDTEAFF
TRBV6-2/TRBV6-3,TRBJ1-5,NA,few,TGTGCCAGTATCTCGGGACAAGGAGACAGTCAGCCCCAGCATTTT,CASISGQGDSQPQHF
TRBV23-1,TRBJ2-5,NA,NA,TGCGCCAGCAGTCAATGGGAGACCCAGTACTTC,CASSQWETQYF
TRBV28,TRBJ1-2,NA,few,TGTGCCAGTTCCGGGTTGCGGGCCCACTATGGCTACACCTTC,CASSGLRAHYGYTF
TRBV20-1,TRBJ2-7,NA,few,TGCAGTGCTCGAAGCCCCACTACAGGGAGCTTCTACGAGCAGTACTTC,CSARSPTTGSFYEQYF
TRBV7-9,TRBJ2-7,NA,NA,TGTGCCAGCAGCGTGAGGGCCTACGAGCAGTACTTC,CASSVRAYEQYF
TRBV7-9,TRBJ2-5,NA,NA,TGTGCCAGCAGCACGTCCCGGGACATTAAAGAGACCCAGTACTTC,CASSTSRDIKETQYF
TRBV3-1,TRBJ2-7,TRBD1,few,TGTGCCAGCAGCCAAGCTTATTTCGGACAGGGGCGATACGAGCAGTACTTC,CASSQAYFGQGRYEQYF
TRBV7-9,TRBJ2-1,NA,NA,TGTGCCAGCACCCAGATCAGCCCGGAGCAGTTCTTC,CASTQISPEQFF
TRBV5-1,TRBJ2-7,NA,NA,TGCGCCAGCAGCTTGGAAGGAACAACATCCTACGAGCAGTACTTC,CASSLEGTTSYEQYF
TRBV7-8,TRBJ2-4,NA,NA,TGTGCCAGCAGCTTAGCGCAGGGTCAAAACATTCAGTACTTC,CASSLAQGQNIQYF
TRBV29-1,TRBJ2-7,TRBD2,NA,TGCAGCATAAGGACTGGCGGGGGCTACGAGCAGTACTTC,CSIRTGGGYEQYF
TRBV4-3,TRBJ2-2,NA,NA,TGCGCCAGCAGCCAAGATAGACTAGCCGGGGAGCTGTTTTTT,CASSQDRLAGELFF
TRBV4-3,TRBJ2-7,TRBD2,NA,TGCGCCAGCAGCCAAGACCTTAGCGGGGCCTACGAGCAGTACTTC,CASSQDLSGAYEQYF
TRBV4-3,TRBJ2-7,NA,few,TGCGCCAGCAGCGCACGGGGGGCACCCTACGAGCAGTACTTC,CASSARGAPYEQYF
TRBV6-2/TRBV6-3,TRBJ2-3,TRBD2,NA,TGTGCCAGCAGTTACACGGGAGGAATCCCTATGCAGTATTTT,CASSYTGGIPMQYF
TRBV11-1,TRBJ2-5,NA,NA,TGTGCCAGCAGCGGGCCGACAGGAGGATTTACAAAAACCCAGTACTTC,CASSGPTGGFTKTQYF
TRBV27,TRBJ2-7,NA,few,TGTGCCAGCAGTTTCAAGGGATCCTCCTACGAGCAGTACTTC,CASSFKGSSYEQYF
TRBV5-1,TRBJ2-7,NA,NA,TGCGCCAGCAGCTTGGTGTGGGCAGGCGCCTACGAGCAGTACTTC,CASSLVWAGAYEQYF
TRBV6-6,TRBJ2-5,NA,NA,TGTGCCAGCAGTTACAGGTCGATCGGAGAGACCCAGTACTTC,CASSYRSIGETQYF
TRBV12-3/TRBV12-4,TRBJ1-1,NA,many,TGTGCCAGCAGCAGGGGGAACACTGAAGCTTTCTTT,CASSRGNTEAFF
TRBV7-2,TRBJ2-3,TRBD2,few,TGTGCCAGCAGCTTCGGGGAGGGACGGAGCACAGATACGCAGTATTTT,CASSFGEGRSTDTQYF
TRBV19,TRBJ1-1,TRBD1,few,TGTGCCAGTACCCAGGGGGGAATGAACACTGAAGCTTTCTTT,CASTQGGMNTEAFF
TRBV6-2/TRBV6-3,TRBJ2-5,NA,NA,TGTGCCAGCAGTTACCCCCGGACTGGCAATGAAGAGACCCAGTACTTC,CASSYPRTGNEETQYF
TRBV19,TRBJ1-1,NA,few,TGTGCCAGTAGTCCAGCAGGGAGGGTACTCACTGAAGCTTTCTTT,CASSPAGRVLTEAFF
TRBV6-5,TRBJ2-5,NA,few,TGTGCCAGCAGCCTGGGGCAGACCCAGTACTTC,CASSLGQTQYF
TRBV4-3,TRBJ2-6,NA,NA,TGCGCCAGCAGCCAAGTCGAGGGGGGCTCTGGGGCCAACGTCCTGACTTTC,CASSQVEGGSGANVLTF
TRBV6-5,TRBJ2-7,NA,NA,TGTGCCAGCAGTTACTCGAGTCAGGGCTACGAGCAGTACTTC,CASSYSSQGYEQYF
TRBV4-3,TRBJ2-7,NA,NA,TGCGCCAGCAGCCAAGGACCGGGACCCACCTCGCGGGAGCAGTACTTC,CASSQGPGPTSREQYF
TRBV5-1,TRBJ2-1,TRBD1,NA,TGCGCCAGCAGCCAGGGTGGGGGACAGGGGAATGAGCAGTTCTTC,CASSQGGGQGNEQFF
TRBV6-4,TRBJ2-3,TRBD1,NA,TGTGCCAGCAGTGGGGCAGGGGGCGGCGGAGATACGCAGTATTTT,CASSGAGGGGDTQYF
TRBV12-5,TRBJ1-5,NA,few,TGTGCTAGTGGTTCTTTTATAGTCGGGGGACAGCCCCAGCATTTT,CASGSFIVGGQPQHF
TRBV12-5,TRBJ2-1,NA,NA,TGTGCTAGTGGCCACAGCCTTACCTACAATGAGCAGTTCTTC,CASGHSLTYNEQFF
TRBV7-9,TRBJ1-1,TRBD1,NA,TGTGCCAGCAGCGGGGGACAGGCGAACACTGAAGCTTTCTTT,CASSGGQANTEAFF
TRBV12-3/TRBV12-4,TRBJ2-1,NA,few,TGTGCCAGCAGGGACGGTTACAATGAGCAGTTCTTC,CASRDGYNEQFF
TRBV15,TRBJ1-2,NA,few,TGTGCCACCAGCCCCCAAATTGCGGAGAACTATGGCTACACCTTC,CATSPQIAENYGYTF
TRBV2,TRBJ2-7,NA,NA,TGTGCCAGCAGTAGGGGAAAAAAGGTATCCGTTTACGAGCAGTACTTC,CASSRGKKVSVYEQYF
TRBV6-2/TRBV6-3,TRBJ1-6,NA,NA,TGTGCCAGCAGTTACCACGTCTCACACCTCCACTTT,CASSYHVSHLHF
TRBV7-9,TRBJ2-3,NA,NA,TGTGCCAGCAGCTCGTCCGGGGGCCGAACTGATACGCAGTATTTT,CASSSSGGRTDTQYF
TRBV29-1,TRBJ1-2,TRBD1,NA,TGCAGCGGAGCCTCAGGGGGCCGCTACACCTTC,CSGASGGRYTF